A single sample gave rise to the 14 T cell receptor beta chains below, sequenced in a study of OX40 agonist ivuxolimab in advanced cancers. The assay was immunoSEQ multiplex PCR, and TCRdb's table has in-frame clones only and misses some. The data show under 100,000 clones, with 81% seen just once and around 4.2% held by the top ten. Sequences were derived from CD4+ or CD8+ T cells sorted from blood, sampled in a trial of the OX40 agonist ivuxolimab. All receptors come from an adult with an advanced solid tumor such as melanoma, head and neck, liver or kidney cancer.

J is TRBJ1-3 and V is TRBV6-6, with 7 nucleotides matching TRBD1. The CDR3 is 15 amino acids. Germline loops: CDR1 MNHNY, CDR2 SVGAGI (reference sequence). V lost 2 bases to trimming and J lost 2 bases; unmatched junction nucleotides: 3. DNA of the CDR3: TGTGCCAGCAGTTACCACGACAGGGCTGGAAACACCATATATTTT. Its protein is CASSYHDRAGNTIYF.

V gene TRBV11-3 combines with J gene TRBJ2-3, with D possibly being TRBD2 (5 bases). Germline V gene sequence: CDR1 SGHNT, CDR2 YENEEA. The CDR3 contains 14 residues. V was trimmed by 3 bases and J by 4 bases, leaving 11 bases between them. The CDR3 protein is CASSLSGNADTQYF. The CDR3 coding sequence is TGTGCCAGCAGCTTGTCGGGGAACGCAGATACGCAGTATTTT.

The gene calls are TRBV11-2 and TRBJ1-2; D gene unclear. V lost 5 bases to trimming and J lost 0 bases, with 13 bases between them. Germline CDR1 and CDR2: SGHAT and FQNNGV. This CDR3 region has 15 residues. CDR3 loop: CASSHNRKPNYGYTF. The CDR3 DNA follows: TGTGCCAGCAGCCACAACAGAAAACCTAACTATGGCTACACCTTC.

V gene TRBV11-2 combines with J gene TRBJ1-5; perhaps TRBD1 as D (5 bases). CDR1 is SGHAT and CDR2 is FQNNGV in the germline V gene. Between the trimmed V and J ends, which lost 1 base and 4 bases, there was a span of 8 bases. The CDR3 has 14 residues. CDR3 protein: CASSLGTPNQPQHF. CDR3 in DNA: TGTGCCAGCAGCTTAGGGACACCTAATCAGCCCCAGCATTTT.

The chain recombines TRBV11-3 with TRBJ2-3; possibly TRBD2 for D (5 bases). There are 13 residues in the CDR3. Between the trimmed V and J ends, which lost 5 bases and 5 bases, there was a span of 11 bases. Germline-derived CDR1 and CDR2 are SGHNT and YENEEA. This CDR3 reads CASSPQEEDTQYF. CDR3 nucleotide sequence: TGTGCCAGCAGCCCCCAGGAGGAAGATACGCAGTATTTT.

The chain is built from TRBV7-9 and TRBJ2-3, with D unresolved. Germline loops: CDR1 SEHNR, CDR2 FQNEAQ (reference sequence). The CDR3 sequence is 11 residues long. The V end was cut by 5 bases, the J end by 2 bases, with 2 bases between. CDR3 protein: CASSATDTQYF. Written as DNA, the CDR3 is TGTGCCAGCAGCGCCACAGATACGCAGTATTTT.

This sequence joins TRBV28 and TRBJ2-7; 7 bases line up with TRBD1. V was clipped by 7 bases and J by 0 bases; unmatched bases: 3. CDR3 length: 13 residues. Per the germline V gene, CDR1 is MDHEN and CDR2 is SYDVKM. CDR3 sequence (DNA): TGTGCCAGCATCGACAGGGACTCCTACGAGCAGTACTTC. Translated, it gives CASIDRDSYEQYF.

The genes are TRBV6-5 and TRBJ1-5; no reliable D call. Looked up from germline, CDR1 is MNHEY and CDR2 is SVGAGI. The CDR3 is 13 residues long. The V and J ends lost 4 bases and 3 bases respectively, with 7 bases between them. Written as DNA, the CDR3 is TGTGCCAGCAGTTTATGGGTCAATCAGCCCCAGCATTTT. Encoded protein: CASSLWVNQPQHF.

The genes are TRBV18 and TRBJ2-7; D not certain. With 2 bases removed from V and 4 bases from J, the gap between germline ends came to 9 bases. The CDR3 contains 13 residues. Germline lookup yields CDR1 KGHSH and CDR2 LQKENI. The CDR3 DNA is TGTGCCAGCTCACCAGCCTTGGGTTACGAGCAGTACTTC. Translated: CASSPALGYEQYF. The variable domain in full, completed from reference TRBV18 and TRBJ2-7, reads NAGVMQNPRHLVRRRGQEARLRCSPMKGHSHVYWYRQLPEEGLKFMVYLQKENIIDESGMPKERFSAEFPKEGPSILRIQQVVRGDSAAYFCASSPALGYEQYFGPGTRLTVT.

This rearrangement joins TRBV15 to TRBJ2-1; no clear D gene. With 0 bases removed from V and 7 bases from J, the gap between germline ends came to 19 bases. The CDR3 totals 17 residues. Germline CDR1 is LNHNV and CDR2 is YYDKDF (reference sequence). CDR3 nucleotide sequence: TGTGCCACCAGCAGAGATGAATTAGTTCCTCGTCCGAATGAGCAGTTCTTC. It yields the protein CATSRDELVPRPNEQFF.

This chain links TRBV27 with TRBJ2-7; 8 nucleotides line up with TRBD1. The CDR3 covers 14 residues. V lost 3 bases, J lost 5 bases, and 6 bases stayed unmatched. CDR1 is MNHEY, CDR2 SMNVEV, per germline (reference sequence). CDR3 amino acids: CASSFRDRWNEQYF. The CDR3, as DNA: TGTGCCAGCAGTTTCCGGGACAGGTGGAACGAGCAGTACTTC.

This clone was recorded a few times. The chain recombines TRBV11-2 with TRBJ2-2; the D is unclear. This CDR3 has 14 amino acids. The germline CDR1 and CDR2 sequences are SGHAT and FQNNGV. Deletions cut 1 base from V and 3 bases from J, with 6 bases between. CDR3 sequence: CASSLAQYTGELFF. The CDR3 DNA reads as TGTGCCAGCAGCTTAGCCCAGTACACCGGGGAGCTGTTTTTT.

V gene TRBV14 combines with J gene TRBJ2-7, with D maybe TRBD1 (6 bases). CDR1 is SGHDN, CDR2 FVKESK, per germline. V was trimmed by 2 bases and J by 5 bases, leaving 19 bases between them. The CDR3 sequence is 16 residues long. The CDR3 here is CASSQHHRDLRHEQYF. CDR3 bases: TGTGCCAGCAGCCAACACCACAGGGATCTTAGACACGAGCAGTACTTC.

The genes are TRBV9 and TRBJ1-1; D might be TRBD1 (5 bases). Trimming took off 0 bases at V and 4 bases at J, with 13 bases between the two ends. Germline V gene lookup returns CDR1 SGDLS and CDR2 YYNGEE. This CDR3 has 15 residues. The CDR3 region has the DNA TGTGCCAGCAGCGTAGTTTTTCCCGGGACCACTGAAGCTTTCTTT. Its protein is CASSVVFPGTTEAFF.